This T cell receptor beta chain was obtained from a study of blood T cell repertoires in COVID-19. Background on the study: Collection of acute and convalescent COVID-19 samples took place in the United States, Italy and Spain.

The CDR3 is made up of 11 amino acids. Germline lookup yields CDR1 LNHDA and CDR2 SQIVND (reference sequence). Trimming left V 4 bases short and J 6 bases short, with 4 bases between. Assay: immunoSEQ multiplex PCR; the TCRdb copy retains only in-frame clones and omits some. This table has around 280,000 clones, around 90% appearing once. Sequences were obtained from PBMCs or T cells enriched from blood (not recorded which). The chain joins TRBV19 to TRBJ2-1; D gene unclear. The source is a woman aged 18-29 years with acute COVID-19. CDR3 loop: CASSTRNEQFF. CDR3 DNA sequence: TGTGCCAGTAGTACCCGCAATGAGCAGTTCTTC. The full variable domain, completed using reference TRBV19 and TRBJ2-1, is DGGITQSPKYLFRKEGQNVTLSCEQNLNHDAMYWYRQDPGQGLRLIYYSQIVNDFQKGDIAEGYSVSREKKESFPLTVTSAQKNPTAFYLCASSTRNEQFFGPGTRLTVL.